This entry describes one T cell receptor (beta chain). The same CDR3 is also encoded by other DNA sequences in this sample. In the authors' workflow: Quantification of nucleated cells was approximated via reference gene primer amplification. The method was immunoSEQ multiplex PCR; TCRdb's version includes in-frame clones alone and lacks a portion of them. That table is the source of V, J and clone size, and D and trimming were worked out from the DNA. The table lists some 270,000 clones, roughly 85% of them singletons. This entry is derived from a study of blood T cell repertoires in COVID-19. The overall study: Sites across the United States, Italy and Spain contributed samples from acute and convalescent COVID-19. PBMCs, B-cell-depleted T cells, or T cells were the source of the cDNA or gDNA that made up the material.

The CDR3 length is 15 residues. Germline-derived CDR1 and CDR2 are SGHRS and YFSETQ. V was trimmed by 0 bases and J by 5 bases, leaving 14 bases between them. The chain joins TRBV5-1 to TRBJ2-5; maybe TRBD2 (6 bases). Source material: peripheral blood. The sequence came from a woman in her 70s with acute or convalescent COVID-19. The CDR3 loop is CASSLGAGVGETQYF. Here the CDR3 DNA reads TGCGCCAGCAGCTTGGGAGCGGGCGTTGGGGAGACCCAGTACTTC.